The 26 T cell receptor beta chains given below trace back to one sample, sequenced in a study of cytomegalovirus exposure and HLA in healthy donors. PCR was performed using 60 Vbeta and 13 Jbeta primers. Assay used: immunoSEQ multiplex PCR; TCRdb lists only in-frame clones, some missing. In the table there are some 250,000 clones, about 80% of which are singletons. Sample: PBMCs. These receptors were taken from a woman aged 35 to 49 in good health and CMV-seropositive.

The V and J genes are TRBV6-5 and TRBJ1-5; 8 bases are a match to TRBD1. Trimming cost V 4 bases and J 7 bases; bases outside gene matches: 6. There are 14 residues in the CDR3. Germline CDR1 is MNHEY and CDR2 is SVGAGI. The CDR3 here is CASSLQGGEQPQHF. CDR3 DNA: TGTGCCAGCAGTTTACAGGGGGGGGAGCAGCCCCAGCATTTT.

This CDR3 is CASSPMRTGGEMNQPQHF. The CDR3 DNA follows: TGTGCCAGCTCACCCATGAGGACAGGGGGCGAGATGAATCAGCCCCAGCATTTT. The V and J genes are TRBV18 and TRBJ1-5, with 11 nucleotides matching TRBD1. CDR3 length: 18 residues. Germline-derived CDR1 and CDR2 are KGHSH and LQKENI. Germline trimming cut 3 bases from V and 4 bases from J; bases unmatched to any gene: 11.

The rearrangement uses TRBV28 and TRBJ1-4; D call uncertain. The germline V gene has CDR1 MDHEN and CDR2 SYDVKM. CDR3 length equals 14 residues. The V and J ends lost 5 bases and 6 bases respectively, with 13 bases between them. The CDR3 region is CASSRTGWDEKLFF. The DNA for the CDR3 is TGTGCCAGCAGTCGGACGGGATGGGATGAAAAACTGTTTTTT.

This rearrangement joins TRBV19 to TRBJ1-3, with D unresolved. This CDR3 has 15 amino acids. CDR1 is LNHDA and CDR2 is SQIVND in the germline V gene (reference sequence). V gave up 3 bases and J gave up 0 bases, with 9 bases separating them. Here the CDR3 reads CASSIVGDSGNTIYF. The CDR3, as DNA: TGTGCCAGTAGTATTGTCGGAGACTCTGGAAACACCATATATTTT.

CDR3 sequence: CASSTPRLRTQYF. Here the CDR3 DNA reads TGTGCCAGCAGCACCCCCCGGTTGAGGACCCAGTACTTC. The V call is TRBV21-1, the J call TRBJ2-5; the table's TRBD2 call for D was not verified on the DNA. TRBV21-1 is an annotated pseudogene. The CDR3 totals 13 residues.

V gene TRBV4-1 combines with J gene TRBJ2-3; TRBD1 matches at 9 bases. Losses at the gene ends were 2 bases for V and 6 bases for J; bases not matched to a gene: 6. The CDR3 has 15 residues. Germline CDR1 reads MGHRA; CDR2 reads YSYEKL. CDR3 residues: CASSQPDRGSDTQYF. CDR3 DNA sequence: TGCGCCAGCAGCCAACCGGACAGGGGATCGGATACGCAGTATTTT.

This chain links TRBV5-4 with TRBJ2-3; D is ambiguous. Germline V gene lookup returns CDR1 SGHNT and CDR2 YYREEE (reference sequence). This CDR3 comprises 15 residues. V was clipped by 0 bases and J by 0 bases, with 8 bases between them. DNA of the CDR3: TGTGCCAGCAGCTTGGGAAGCCCGAGCACAGATACGCAGTATTTT. It is translated as CASSLGSPSTDTQYF.

This chain uses TRBV30 with TRBJ1-1; no clear D gene. The CDR3 has 15 amino acids. Trimming left V 0 bases short and J 4 bases short, with 15 bases between. Germline loops: CDR1 GTSNPN, CDR2 SVGIG (reference sequence). CDR3 coding DNA: TGTGCCTGGAGTGTACTAGGAGCCGGAGGCACTGAAGCTTTCTTT. This encodes CAWSVLGAGGTEAFF.

The chain links TRBV5-1 to TRBJ2-7, with D tentatively TRBD2 (5 bases). Germline CDR1 is SGHRS and CDR2 is YFSETQ. Trimming took 7 bases from V and 0 from J, leaving 14 bases between them. CDR3 length: 14 amino acids. In DNA, the CDR3 is TGCGCCAGCCGTCTAGCTCAGAGCTCCTACGAGCAGTACTTC. Translation gives CASRLAQSSYEQYF.

The chain uses TRBV5-4 and TRBJ2-1, with a possible D match to TRBD2 (5 bases). Per germline, CDR1 SGHNT and CDR2 YYREEE (reference sequence). V dropped 4 bases and J dropped 6 bases, with 17 bases sitting between them. The CDR3 contains 15 residues. CDR3 bases: TGTGCCAGCAGCCGCCGGGATACTACCCGCAATGAGCAGTTCTTC. Protein sequence: CASSRRDTTRNEQFF.

Note on this clone: The junction departs from germline at one end; a sequencing error may be responsible. V usage is TRBV4-2 and J usage is TRBJ1-2; no definite D call. The CDR3 is made up of 15 amino acids. Germline assignment: CDR1 LGHNA and CDR2 YNFKEQ. For the CDR3, the DNA is TGTGCCAGCAGCCAAGATCGTGGCGAAAACTATGGTTACACCTTC. Translated, it gives CASSQDRGENYGYTF.

This chain links TRBV7-3 with TRBJ2-5, with a tentative D call TRBD2 (7 bases). The length of the CDR3 is 15 residues. Trimming removed 5 bases at V and 4 bases at J, with 17 bases between. Germline-derived CDR1 and CDR2 are SGHTA and FQGTGA. CDR3 residues: CASSLGGQRVETQYF. The DNA for the CDR3 is TGTGCCAGCAGCCTGGGGGGGCAGAGGGTAGAGACCCAGTACTTC.

V gene TRBV13 combines with J gene TRBJ1-2, with unresolved D. The CDR3 runs 14 residues. Germline CDR1 reads PRHDT; CDR2 reads FYEKMQ (reference sequence). Deletions cut 1 base from V and 2 bases from J, with 8 bases between. CDR3 loop: CASSLEESNYGYTF. The CDR3 bases are TGTGCCAGCAGCTTAGAAGAGTCCAACTATGGCTACACCTTC.

The chain couples TRBV4-1 to TRBJ1-2, with D possibly TRBD1 on 5 matching bases. This CDR3 has 14 residues. With 10 bases removed from V and 6 bases from J, the gap between germline ends came to 21 bases. Germline V CDR1 and CDR2: MGHRA, YSYEKL. CDR3 amino acids: CATSPVGLGDGYTF. As DNA, the CDR3 is TGCGCCACCTCACCCGTGGGGTTAGGGGATGGCTACACCTTC.

This clone was detected only a few times. This CDR3 is also generated by other DNA sequences in the sample. The chain employs TRBV30 and TRBJ1-5; TRBD1 aligns across 7 bases. CDR3 length: 13 residues. The ends lost 1 base at V and 7 bases at J; junction bases unmatched: 4. Germline CDR1 GTSNPN, CDR2 SVGIG (reference sequence). The CDR3 DNA follows: TGTGCCTGGAGTGCCAGGGGGGAACAGCCCCAGCATTTT. This gives the protein CAWSARGEQPQHF.

V and J are TRBV4-3 and TRBJ1-2; D gene ambiguous. The CDR3 runs to 15 residues. Germline values: CDR1 LGHNA, CDR2 YSLEER. V lost 0 bases, J lost 0 bases, and 8 bases lay in between. The CDR3 DNA follows: TGCGCCAGCAGCCAAGAAATAAACTCTAACTATGGCTACACCTTC. Translated: CASSQEINSNYGYTF.

The chain links TRBV19 to TRBJ2-7, with 7 bases aligning to TRBD1. Germline trimming cut 11 bases from V and 5 bases from J; bases unmatched to any gene: 9. The CDR3 extends over 12 amino acids. Germline V lookup: CDR1 LNHDA, CDR2 SQIVND (reference sequence). Here the CDR3 reads CAARDRFDEQYF. Written as DNA, the CDR3 is TGTGCCGCCCGGGACAGATTTGACGAGCAGTACTTC.

This chain uses TRBV29-1 with TRBJ2-3; a possible D gene is TRBD2 (6 bases). The ends were cut back, 6 bases at V and 6 bases at J, with 22 bases in the middle. Germline CDR1 SQVTM, CDR2 ANQGSEA. The CDR3 loop spans 15 amino acids. CDR3 DNA sequence: TGCAGCGTCGGAAGGATGGGACTGCCCACGGATACGCAGTATTTT. Its protein product is CSVGRMGLPTDTQYF.

The rearrangement uses TRBV7-9 and TRBJ1-1; possible D gene TRBD1, 6 bases. The V end was cut by 1 base, the J end by 5 bases, with 23 bases between. Germline V gene data show CDR1 as SEHNR and CDR2 as FQNEAQ (reference sequence). The CDR3 contains 18 residues. In DNA form, the CDR3 reads TGTGCCAGCAGCTTAGTCGCTGGAGGGGGGGGAATGTGGACTGAAGCTTTCTTT. It codes for CASSLVAGGGGMWTEAFF.

This clone was found once. This chain uses TRBV5-6 with TRBJ1-2, with 12 bases lining up with TRBD1. With V trimmed by 3 bases and J by 0 bases, 9 bases remained unmatched. The CDR3 totals 18 residues. Per the germline V gene, CDR1 is SGHDT and CDR2 is YYEEEE. Here the CDR3 DNA reads TGTGCCAGCAGCTCTACCGGGACAGGGGGCCTAGCTAACTATGGCTACACCTTC. This encodes CASSSTGTGGLANYGYTF.

This clone was picked up a small number of times. The chain couples TRBV19 to TRBJ1-3, with D unclear. The CDR3 is made up of 14 amino acids. Germline-derived CDR1 and CDR2 are LNHDA and SQIVND (reference sequence). Between the trimmed V and J ends, which lost 1 base and 8 bases, there was a span of 12 bases. This chain's CDR3 is CASSIVGSADTIYF. CDR3 sequence (DNA): TGTGCCAGTAGTATAGTTGGCTCGGCGGACACCATATATTTT.

This chain uses TRBV11-3 with TRBJ2-1; TRBD2 matches at 9 bases. Germline V gene lookup returns CDR1 SGHNT and CDR2 YENEEA. Losses at the gene ends were 4 bases for V and 0 bases for J; bases not matched to a gene: 10. The CDR3 runs 18 residues. The CDR3 reads CASSSSPQREASYNEQFF. The CDR3 DNA reads TGTGCCAGCAGCTCTAGCCCTCAGCGGGAGGCCTCCTACAATGAGCAGTTCTTC.

This clone was observed a handful of times. The CDR3 region is CASRRTSGPGTGELFF. The CDR3 nucleotides read TGCGCCAGCAGGAGGACTAGCGGGCCAGGGACCGGGGAGCTGTTTTTT. This chain connects TRBV4-3 to TRBJ2-2; the match to TRBD2 covers 11 bases. This CDR3 has 16 residues. Germline loops: CDR1 LGHNA, CDR2 YSLEER. Trimming took 6 bases from V and 5 from J; bases not matched to a gene: 8.

V is TRBV5-8 and J is TRBJ2-2; 7 bases match TRBD1. This CDR3 is built from 13 residues. In germline, CDR1 is SGHTS, CDR2 YDEGEE. V was clipped by 1 base and J by 6 bases; unmatched bases: 0. Here the CDR3 DNA reads TGTGCCAGCAGCTTGCAGGGGGCCGGGGAGCTGTTTTTT. As protein: CASSLQGAGELFF.

In its sample, this clone was seen a few times. The V and J genes are TRBV9 and TRBJ2-3; D unclear. The germline V and J ends were trimmed by 4 bases and 0 bases, with 15 bases remaining between them. Germline CDR1 SGDLS, CDR2 YYNGEE. CDR3 length equals 16 residues. CDR3 loop: CASSPTGGPSTDTQYF. The CDR3 DNA reads TGTGCCAGCAGCCCAACTGGCGGTCCTAGCACAGATACGCAGTATTTT. The variable domain in full, with the rest retrieved from reference TRBV9 and TRBJ2-3, is DSGVTQTPKHLITATGQRVTLRCSPRSGDLSVYWYQQSLDQGLQFLIQYYNGEERAKGNILERFSAQQFPDLHSELNLSSLELGDSALYFCASSPTGGPSTDTQYFGPGTRLTVL.

Only a few counts were recorded for this clone. This chain uses TRBV9 with TRBJ1-3; TRBD1 aligns across 8 bases. CDR3 length: 14 amino acids. V trimming: 4 bases; J trimming: 4 bases; junction bases outside the gene matches: 4. The germline gives CDR1 SGDLS, CDR2 YYNGEE. CDR3 in amino acids: CASSPRQGGNTIYF. CDR3 nucleotide sequence: TGTGCCAGCAGCCCAAGACAGGGGGGAAACACCATATATTTT.